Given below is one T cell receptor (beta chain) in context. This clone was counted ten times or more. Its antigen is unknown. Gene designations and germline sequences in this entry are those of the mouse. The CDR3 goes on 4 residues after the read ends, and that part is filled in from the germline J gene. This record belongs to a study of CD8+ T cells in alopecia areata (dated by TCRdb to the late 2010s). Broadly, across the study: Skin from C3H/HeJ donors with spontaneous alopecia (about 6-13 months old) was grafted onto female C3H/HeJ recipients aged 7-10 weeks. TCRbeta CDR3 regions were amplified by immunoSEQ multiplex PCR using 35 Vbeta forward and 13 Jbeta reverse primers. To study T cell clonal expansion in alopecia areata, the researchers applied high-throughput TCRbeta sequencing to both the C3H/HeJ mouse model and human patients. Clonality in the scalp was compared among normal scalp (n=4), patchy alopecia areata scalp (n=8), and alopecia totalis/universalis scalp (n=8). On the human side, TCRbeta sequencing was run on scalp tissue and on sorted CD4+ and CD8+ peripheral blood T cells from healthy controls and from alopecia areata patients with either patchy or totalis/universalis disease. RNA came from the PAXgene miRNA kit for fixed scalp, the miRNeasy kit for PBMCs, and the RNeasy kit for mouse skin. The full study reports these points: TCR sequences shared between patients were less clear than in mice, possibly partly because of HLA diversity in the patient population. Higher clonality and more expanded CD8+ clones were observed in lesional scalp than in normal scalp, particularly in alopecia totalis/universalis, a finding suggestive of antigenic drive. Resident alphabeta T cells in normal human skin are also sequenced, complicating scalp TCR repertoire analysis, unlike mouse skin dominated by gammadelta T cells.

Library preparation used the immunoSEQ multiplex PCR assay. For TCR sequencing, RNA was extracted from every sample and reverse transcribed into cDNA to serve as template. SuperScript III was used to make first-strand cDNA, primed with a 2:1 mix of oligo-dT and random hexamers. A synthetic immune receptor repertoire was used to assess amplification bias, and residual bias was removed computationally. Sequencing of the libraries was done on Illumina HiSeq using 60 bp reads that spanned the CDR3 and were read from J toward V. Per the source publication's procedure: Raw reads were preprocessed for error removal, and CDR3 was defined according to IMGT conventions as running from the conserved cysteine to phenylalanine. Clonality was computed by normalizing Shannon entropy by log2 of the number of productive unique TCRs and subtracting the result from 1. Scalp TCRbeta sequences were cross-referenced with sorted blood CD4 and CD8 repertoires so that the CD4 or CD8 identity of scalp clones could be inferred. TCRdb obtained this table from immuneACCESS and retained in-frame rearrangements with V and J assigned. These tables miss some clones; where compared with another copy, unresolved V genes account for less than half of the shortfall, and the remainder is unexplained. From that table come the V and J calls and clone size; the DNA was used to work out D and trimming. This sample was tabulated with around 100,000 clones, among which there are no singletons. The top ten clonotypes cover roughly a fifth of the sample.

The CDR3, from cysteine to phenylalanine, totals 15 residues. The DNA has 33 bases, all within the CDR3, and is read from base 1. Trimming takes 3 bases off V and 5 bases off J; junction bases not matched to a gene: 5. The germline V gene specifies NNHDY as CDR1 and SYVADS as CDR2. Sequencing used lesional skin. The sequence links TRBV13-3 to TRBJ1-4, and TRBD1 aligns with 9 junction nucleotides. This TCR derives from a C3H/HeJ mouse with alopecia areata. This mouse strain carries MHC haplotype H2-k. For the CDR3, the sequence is CASSGWDRDNERLFF. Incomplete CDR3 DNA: TGTGCCAGCAGTGGCTGGGACAGGGATAACGAA.